Listed here is a single T cell receptor beta chain. Its antigen remains unknown. Germline V gene lookup returns CDR1 SGDLS and CDR2 YYNGEE. CDR3 length: 13 amino acids. Trimming took 0 bases from V and 4 from J, leaving 7 bases between them. Clones were read by immunoSEQ multiplex PCR, and TCRdb kept only the in-frame ones, dropping some. The sample contains 120,000 or so clones, approximately 87% of which appear only once. This record comes from a study of T cell responses to AZD1222 COVID-19 vaccine. Study-level points and caveats: Reportedly, close to half of spike-specific TCRs are directed against unmutated variant regions.

The V and J genes are TRBV9 and TRBJ1-1; perhaps TRBD1 as D (5 bases). The sample consisted of peripheral blood, taken on day 0 of AZD1222 vaccination. The sequence came from an adult in good health. As DNA, the CDR3 is TGTGCCAGCAGCGTAGGACAGCTCACTGAAGCTTTCTTT. Its translation: CASSVGQLTEAFF.